These 30 T cell receptor beta chains share one sample of origin, sequenced in a study of patients and donors after allogeneic stem cell transplantation. TCRdb reprocessed the RT-PCR reads via MiXCR and lists one record per CDR3 protein. The repertoire holds about 87,000 distinct CDR3 sequences, with 5% as singletons. Sequencing was done on a sample of blood, either unsorted or a sorted T cell fraction (not recorded which). Receptors originate from a human donor who was either an allogeneic HSCT recipient or a stem cell or donor lymphocyte infusion donor (not recorded which). It is not recorded whose cells these are; they may come from a transplant donor.

The J gene is TRBJ2-1, the V gene TRBV2; no reliable D call. Looked up from germline, CDR1 is SNHLY and CDR2 is FYNNEI. CDR3 length: 11 amino acids. The V end was cut by 4 bases, the J end by 9 bases, with 7 bases between. CDR3 residues: CASSARLEQFF. CDR3 DNA: TGTGCCAGCAGTGCTAGGCTTGAGCAGTTCTTC. Full variable domain (remainder filled in from reference TRBV2 and TRBJ2-1): EPEVTQTPSHQVTQMGQEVILRCVPISNHLYFYWYRQILGQKVEFLVSFYNNEISEKSEIFDDQFSVERPDGSNFTLKIRSTKLEDSAMYFCASSARLEQFFGPGTRLTVL.

This clonotype has ten or more counts. The rearrangement joins TRBV4-2 to TRBJ2-1, with 9 bases identical to TRBD2. The CDR3 length is 17 residues. V gave up 6 bases and J gave up 0 bases; unmatched junction bases: 9. Germline assignment: CDR1 LGHNA and CDR2 YNFKEQ. CDR3 sequence: CASSQTSGYSSYNEQFF. For the CDR3, the DNA is TGTGCCAGCAGTCAGACTAGCGGTTACAGCTCCTACAATGAGCAGTTCTTC.

This clonotype was counted many times. The chain has TRBV28 and TRBJ2-1; D gene uncertain. The CDR3 length is 15 residues. Germline assignment: CDR1 MDHEN and CDR2 SYDVKM. V gave up 5 bases and J gave up 8 bases, with 19 bases separating them. CDR3 residues: CASSPHNLDTDEQFF. DNA of the CDR3: TGTGCCAGCAGTCCCCACAATTTAGATACCGATGAGCAGTTCTTC.

This clonotype has ten or more counts. The chain recombines TRBV13 with TRBJ1-5; D is uncertain. This CDR3 spans 14 amino acids. The V end lost 0 bases, the J end lost 4 bases, and 7 bases lay between the germline ends. Germline V lookup: CDR1 PRHDT, CDR2 FYEKMQ (reference sequence). CDR3 loop: CASSLGGQNQPQHF. Written as DNA, the CDR3 is TGTGCCAGCAGCTTAGGAGGGCAAAATCAGCCCCAGCATTTT. The full variable domain, in which reference TRBV13 and TRBJ1-5 provide the parts outside the CDR3, is AAGVIQSPRHLIKEKRETATLKCYPIPRHDTVYWYQQGPGQDPQFLISFYEKMQSDKGSIPDRFSAQQFSDYHSELNMSSLELGDSALYFCASSLGGQNQPQHFGDGTRLSIL.

This clonotype was observed many times. V is TRBV4-2 and J is TRBJ1-4; D is uncertain. The CDR3 consists of 17 residues. The V end lost 4 bases, the J end lost 3 bases, and 18 bases lay between the germline ends. CDR1 and CDR2 (germline): LGHNA, YNFKEQ. The CDR3 is CASSLRPKGMANEKLFF. CDR3 in DNA: TGTGCCAGCAGCCTCCGTCCTAAAGGGATGGCTAATGAAAAACTGTTTTTT.

This clonotype showed up many times. The chain is built from TRBV6-6 and TRBJ1-6, with D hard to call. The length of the CDR3 is 13 residues. The germline gives CDR1 MNHNY, CDR2 SVGAGI (reference sequence). V lost 4 bases to trimming and J lost 10 bases, with 11 bases between them. CDR3 protein: CASSSGSDSPLHF. Written as DNA, the CDR3 is TGTGCCAGCAGTTCTGGGAGCGACTCACCCCTCCACTTT.

This clonotype was detected a few times. The chain uses TRBV7-9 and TRBJ2-6, with TRBD2 matching 13 bases. The CDR3 spans 17 residues. Germline V gene sequence: CDR1 SEHNR, CDR2 FQNEAQ (reference sequence). V dropped 1 base and J dropped 3; count of bases not matched to a gene: 0. CDR3 residues: CASSLGTSGSGANVLTF. The CDR3, as DNA: TGTGCCAGCAGCTTAGGGACTAGCGGGAGTGGGGCCAACGTCCTGACTTTC. Filled out from reference TRBV7-9 and TRBJ2-6, the complete variable domain reads DTGVSQNPRHKITKRGQNVTFRCDPISEHNRLYWYRQTLGQGPEFLTYFQNEAQLEKSRLLSDRFSAERPKGSFSTLEIQRTEQGDSAMYLCASSLGTSGSGANVLTFGAGSRLTVL.

This clonotype was observed many times. The junction shows a germline mismatch at one end, possibly a read error. The chain is built from TRBV20-1 and TRBJ1-1; possible D gene TRBD1, 5 bases. The CDR3 covers 12 residues. Germline V CDR1 and CDR2: DFQATT, SNEGSKA (reference sequence). The CDR3 DNA follows: TGCAGTGCCAGAGACAGTAACACTGAAGCTTTCTTT. This encodes CSARDSNTEAFF.

This clonotype was observed many times. This chain joins TRBV20-1 and TRBJ2-1, with D perhaps matching TRBD1 or TRBD2 (5 bases each). The CDR3 contains 14 residues. Germline V gene lookup returns CDR1 DFQATT and CDR2 SNEGSKA (reference sequence). The V and J ends lost 3 bases and 4 bases respectively, with 13 bases between them. The CDR3 loop reads CSASAPGRYNEQFF. The CDR3 bases are TGCAGTGCTAGCGCTCCGGGGCGATACAATGAGCAGTTCTTC.

This clonotype was recorded many times. The chain joins TRBV29-1 to TRBJ2-2, with D possibly TRBD2 on 8 matching bases. The germline V gene has CDR1 SQVTM and CDR2 ANQGSEA. Trimming pared 4 bases from V and 8 bases from J, leaving 26 bases between. CDR3 size: 17 residues. The CDR3 region is CSVVKGGASSGLGELFF. CDR3 in DNA: TGCAGCGTTGTTAAAGGGGGCGCGTCTAGCGGGTTAGGGGAGCTGTTTTTT.

This clonotype has a handful of counts. CDR3: CASSSQQGSGDEQYF. CDR3 bases: TGTGCCAGCTCATCACAACAGGGGAGTGGGGACGAGCAGTACTTC. The gene calls are TRBV18 and TRBJ2-7; TRBD1 agrees at 7 bases. Per germline, CDR1 KGHSH and CDR2 LQKENI. Germline trimming cut 5 bases from V and 5 bases from J; bases unmatched to any gene: 12. The CDR3 has 15 amino acids.

The chain couples TRBV11-2 to TRBJ2-7; no reliable D call. The DNA end favors TRBJ2-1, so the J call may be wrong. The CDR3 sequence is 13 residues long. Germline lookup yields CDR1 SGHAT and CDR2 FQNNGV. CDR3 amino acids: CASSLVKGYEQFF. The CDR3 DNA reads as TGTGCCAGCAGCTTAGTCAAAGGCTACGAGCAGTTCTTC.

Many counts were recorded for this clonotype. The chain is built from TRBV5-1 and TRBJ2-7; 9 bases are a match to TRBD1. Trimming at V came to 3 bases and at J to 3 bases, leaving 4 bases not matched to a gene. This CDR3 comprises 14 residues. Germline loops: CDR1 SGHRS, CDR2 YFSETQ. CDR3 residues: CASSSGTGLYEQYF. CDR3 DNA sequence: TGCGCCAGCAGCTCCGGGACAGGGCTCTACGAGCAGTACTTC. The complete variable domain, with remaining parts taken from reference TRBV5-1 and TRBJ2-7, reads KAGVTQTPRYLIKTRGQQVTLSCSPISGHRSVSWYQQTPGQGLQFLFEYFSETQRNKGNFPGRFSGRQFSNSRSEMNVSTLELGDSALYLCASSSGTGLYEQYFGPGTRLTVT.

In its sample, this clonotype was seen many times. The chain employs TRBV7-7 and TRBJ2-2; 15 positions agree with TRBD2. CDR3 length equals 15 residues. CDR1 and CDR2 from the germline V gene are SSHAT and FNYEAQ (reference sequence). The CDR3 here is CASGLAGGPTGELFF. CDR3 sequence (DNA): TGTGCTAGCGGACTAGCGGGGGGGCCCACCGGGGAGCTGTTTTTT. Complete variable domain (other parts from reference TRBV7-7 and TRBJ2-2): GAGVSQSPRYKVTKRGQDVTLRCDPISSHATLYWYQQALGQGPEFLTYFNYEAQPDKSGLPSDRFSAERPEGSISTLTIQRTEQRDSAMYRCASGLAGGPTGELFFGEGSRLTVL.

This clonotype came up many times. The chain combines TRBV6-1 with TRBJ2-2; a weak D match, TRBD1 (6 bases). The CDR3 covers 15 residues. V was clipped by 6 bases and J by 1 base, with 12 bases between them. Per germline, CDR1 MNHNS and CDR2 SASEGT. The CDR3 loop reads CASRTGHLNTGELFF. CDR3 nucleotides: TGTGCCAGCAGGACGGGACACCTGAACACCGGGGAGCTGTTTTTT.

At least ten counts were recorded for this clonotype. This rearrangement joins TRBV3-1 to TRBJ2-5; D gene uncertain. Trimming stripped 0 bases from V and 2 bases from J, with 4 bases between. The V gene's germline CDR1 is LGHDT and CDR2 YNNKEL (reference sequence). The CDR3 contains 13 residues. The CDR3 nucleotides read TGTGCCAGCAGCCAAGACTGGCAAGAGACCCAGTACTTC. Its protein product is CASSQDWQETQYF.

At least ten counts were recorded for this clonotype. CDR3 protein: CASSLTGVLGYTF. Here the CDR3 DNA reads TGTGCCAGCAGTCTCACAGGGGTTCTTGGCTACACCTTC. The rearrangement uses TRBV12-3 or TRBV12-4 and TRBJ1-2; 7 bases agree with TRBD1. V was clipped by 5 bases and J by 7 bases; unmatched bases: 7. This CDR3 is 13 amino acids long.

This clonotype appeared a few times. The V and J genes are TRBV20-1 and TRBJ2-7, with 10 bases that match TRBD1. Germline CDR1 and CDR2: DFQATT and SNEGSKA (reference sequence). The CDR3 spans 18 residues. V shed 3 bases and J 0 bases; nucleotides not matched to a gene: 14. This chain's CDR3 is CSASSTGGSKLSSYEQYF. The DNA for the CDR3 is TGCAGTGCTAGCTCGACAGGGGGCTCAAAGTTAAGCTCCTACGAGCAGTACTTC.

This clonotype was detected ten times or more. The rearrangement links TRBV7-2 to TRBJ2-1; D gene uncertain. The CDR3 consists of 16 residues. CDR1 is SGHTA, CDR2 FQGNSA, per germline. V dropped 1 base and J dropped 1 base, with 11 bases sitting between them. CDR3 nucleotides: TGTGCCAGCAGCTTAGAGTCAGCGATGTCCTACAATGAGCAGTTCTTC. Translation gives CASSLESAMSYNEQFF.

Many counts were recorded for this clonotype. The chain carries TRBV20-1 and TRBJ2-1, with D unresolved. Germline CDR1 reads DFQATT; CDR2 reads SNEGSKA (reference sequence). The CDR3 sequence is 16 residues long. Trimming shortened V by 3 bases and J by 6 bases, and 21 bases separated the two germline ends. The CDR3: CSASSATKSAPNEQFF. In DNA form, the CDR3 reads TGCAGTGCTAGTAGTGCTACGAAGTCGGCGCCCAATGAGCAGTTCTTC.

This chain connects TRBV2 to TRBJ2-7, with D perhaps given as TRBD1 or TRBD2 (5 bases each). CDR1 and CDR2 (germline): SNHLY, FYNNEI. This CDR3 spans 18 amino acids. Trimming took 7 bases from V and 0 from J, leaving 25 bases between them. CDR3 nucleotide sequence: TGTGCCAGCACCGTCAGTGTTGAGTGGGGACGGAACTCCTACGAGCAGTACTTC. Translated, it gives CASTVSVEWGRNSYEQYF.

This clonotype was seen ten or more times. The chain carries TRBV7-2 and TRBJ2-4; 8 bases match TRBD1. Losses at the gene ends were 4 bases for V and 5 bases for J; bases not matched to a gene: 4. The germline CDR1 and CDR2 sequences are SGHTA and FQGNSA. The CDR3 length is 14 residues. This CDR3 is CASSSRTGQNIQYF. The DNA for the CDR3 is TGTGCCAGCAGCTCCAGGACAGGGCAAAACATTCAGTACTTC.

This clonotype was observed at least ten times. This chain links TRBV5-1 with TRBJ2-5; D not resolved. The CDR3 is 11 amino acids. Germline loops: CDR1 SGHRS, CDR2 YFSETQ. V was trimmed by 4 bases and J by 1 base, leaving 2 bases between them. This CDR3 is CASSAQETQYF. CDR3 in DNA: TGCGCCAGCAGCGCCCAAGAGACCCAGTACTTC.

This clonotype was seen at least ten times. The chain recombines TRBV6-2 or TRBV6-3 with TRBJ1-2, with 9 bases aligning to TRBD1. CDR1 and CDR2 (germline): MNHEY, SVGEGT. The CDR3 covers 13 residues. Trimming took 7 bases from V and 3 from J; bases not matched to a gene: 3. The CDR3 region is CASNRDRDYGYTF. The CDR3 coding sequence is TGTGCCAGCAACCGGGACAGGGACTATGGCTACACCTTC.

This clonotype was observed at least ten times. The chain has TRBV10-3 and TRBJ2-6; D gene ambiguous. The germline V and J ends were trimmed by 2 bases and 0 bases, with 11 bases remaining between them. This CDR3 is built from 17 residues. The germline V gene encodes CDR1 ENHRY and CDR2 SYGVKD. CDR3: CAISEGEILSGANVLTF. The CDR3 coding sequence is TGTGCCATCAGTGAGGGGGAAATCCTCTCTGGGGCCAACGTCCTGACTTTC.

This clonotype was counted at least ten times. The chain combines TRBV7-8 with TRBJ2-7, with D hard to call. V lost 4 bases and J 3 bases, leaving 16 bases between the germline ends. The CDR3 extends over 15 amino acids. The germline V gene has CDR1 SGHVS and CDR2 FQNEAQ. Written as DNA, the CDR3 is TGTGCCAGCAGCTCCGGTGCTGCTAGTTACTACGAGCAGTACTTC. Translated, it gives CASSSGAASYYEQYF.

In this sample, this clonotype turned up many times. The chain uses TRBV20-1 and TRBJ2-1; D may be TRBD1 (5 bases). Germline assignment: CDR1 DFQATT and CDR2 SNEGSKA (reference sequence). Trimming pared 3 bases from V and 6 bases from J, leaving 9 bases between. The CDR3 length is 12 residues. CDR3 sequence reads: CSASYRSNEQFF. DNA for the CDR3: TGCAGTGCTAGTTACAGGTCCAATGAGCAGTTCTTC.

This clonotype was picked up a small number of times. The chain uses TRBV28 and TRBJ2-3; maybe TRBD2 (5 bases). Germline V gene data show CDR1 as MDHEN and CDR2 as SYDVKM. The length of the CDR3 is 14 residues. Between the trimmed V and J ends, which lost 7 bases and 6 bases, there was a span of 17 bases. The chain's CDR3 is CASTPPGLADTQYF. As DNA, the CDR3 is TGTGCCAGCACCCCTCCGGGCCTAGCCGATACGCAGTATTTT. Variable domain in full (rest from reference TRBV28 and TRBJ2-3): DVKVTQSSRYLVKRTGEKVFLECVQDMDHENMFWYRQDPGLGLRLIYFSYDVKMKEKGDIPEGYSVSREKKERFSLILESASTNQTSMYLCASTPPGLADTQYFGPGTRLTVL.

This clonotype occurred many times. The chain joins TRBV14 to TRBJ2-7; 8 positions match TRBD1. J lost 5 bases, V lost 4 bases, and 13 bases had no gene match. Germline V gives CDR1 SGHDN, CDR2 FVKESK. The CDR3 sequence is 16 residues long. The CDR3 region has the DNA TGTGCCAGCAGCCCCCAAGGCCGGGACAGGCCCCACGAGCAGTACTTC. It yields the protein CASSPQGRDRPHEQYF.

This clonotype was detected many times. The chain has TRBV20-1 and TRBJ2-1; TRBD2 matches at 11 bases. The germline V gene has CDR1 DFQATT and CDR2 SNEGSKA (reference sequence). The CDR3 has 12 amino acids. The chain's CDR3 is CSALAGVDEQFF. DNA of the CDR3: TGCAGCGCACTAGCGGGGGTCGATGAGCAGTTCTTC.